This T cell receptor (beta chain) stems from a study of cytomegalovirus exposure and HLA in healthy donors. Study-wide background: About 200 million T cells yielded around 100 million unique TCR beta sequences, as an earlier analysis found. Study-wide points: The study listed under 200 cytomegalovirus-associated TCR beta chains. Previous analysis showed most TCR beta V segments were productive about 87% or about 30% of the time.

These donors, healthy bone marrow donors, were studied. Primers: 60 Vbeta forward and 13 Jbeta reverse. Repertoires were generated with immunoSEQ multiplex PCR, while TCRdb's copy carries only in-frame clones and drops some. The sample consists of around 220,000 clones, about 75% of them appearing once. With regard to this clone: The antigen remains undetermined.

The sample taken for sequencing was PBMCs. This TCR derives from a man younger than 30 in good health and CMV-seronegative.

CDR3: CASGGLAGLGDTQYF. The DNA of the CDR3 is TGTGCCAGCGGCGGACTAGCGGGACTAGGAGATACGCAGTATTTT. The genes are TRBV5-4 and TRBJ2-3; 12 bases line up with TRBD2. The trim removed 7 bases at V and 5 bases at J, leaving 8 bases unmatched. Germline V gene sequence: CDR1 SGHNT, CDR2 YYREEE (reference sequence). CDR3 length: 15 residues.